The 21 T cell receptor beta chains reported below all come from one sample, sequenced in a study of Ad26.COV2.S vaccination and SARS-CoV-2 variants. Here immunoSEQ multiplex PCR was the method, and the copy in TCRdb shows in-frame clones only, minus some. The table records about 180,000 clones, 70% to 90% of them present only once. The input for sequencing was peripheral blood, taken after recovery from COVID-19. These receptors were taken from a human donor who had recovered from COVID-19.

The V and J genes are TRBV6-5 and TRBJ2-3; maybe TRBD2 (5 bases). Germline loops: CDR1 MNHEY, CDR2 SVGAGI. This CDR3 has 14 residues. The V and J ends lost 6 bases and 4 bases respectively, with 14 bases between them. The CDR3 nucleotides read TGTGCCAGCAGCGCGCCTCGGGGTCCAGATACGCAGTATTTT. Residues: CASSAPRGPDTQYF.

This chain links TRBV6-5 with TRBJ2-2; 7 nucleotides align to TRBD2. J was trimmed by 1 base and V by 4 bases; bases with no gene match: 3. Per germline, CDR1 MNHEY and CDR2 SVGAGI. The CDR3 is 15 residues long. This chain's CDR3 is CASSWGGENTGELFF. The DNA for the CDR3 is TGTGCCAGCAGTTGGGGGGGGGAGAACACCGGGGAGCTGTTTTTT.

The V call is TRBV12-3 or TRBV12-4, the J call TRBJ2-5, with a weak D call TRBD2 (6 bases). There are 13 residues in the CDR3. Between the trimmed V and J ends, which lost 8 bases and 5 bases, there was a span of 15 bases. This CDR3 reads CASGIAEGETQYF. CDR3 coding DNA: TGTGCCAGCGGTATAGCGGAGGGGGAGACCCAGTACTTC.

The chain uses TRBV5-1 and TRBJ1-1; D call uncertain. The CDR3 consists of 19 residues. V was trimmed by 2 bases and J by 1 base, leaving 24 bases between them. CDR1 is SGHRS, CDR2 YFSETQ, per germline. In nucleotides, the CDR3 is TGCGCCAGCAGCTTCGAACTCCGGGCGAAGCTCTGGAGGAACACTGAAGCTTTCTTT. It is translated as CASSFELRAKLWRNTEAFF.

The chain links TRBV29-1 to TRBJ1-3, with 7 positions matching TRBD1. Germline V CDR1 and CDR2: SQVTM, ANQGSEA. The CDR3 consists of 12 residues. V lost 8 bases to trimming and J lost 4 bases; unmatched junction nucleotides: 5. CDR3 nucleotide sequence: TGCAGCATCAGGGGGAGAGGAAACACCATATATTTT. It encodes CSIRGRGNTIYF.

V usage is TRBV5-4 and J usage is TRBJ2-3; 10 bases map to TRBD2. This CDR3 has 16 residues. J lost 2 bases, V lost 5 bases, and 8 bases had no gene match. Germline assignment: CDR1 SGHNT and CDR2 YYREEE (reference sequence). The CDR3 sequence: CASSFLGLADTDTQYF. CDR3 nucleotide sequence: TGTGCCAGCAGTTTTCTTGGACTAGCGGACACAGATACGCAGTATTTT.

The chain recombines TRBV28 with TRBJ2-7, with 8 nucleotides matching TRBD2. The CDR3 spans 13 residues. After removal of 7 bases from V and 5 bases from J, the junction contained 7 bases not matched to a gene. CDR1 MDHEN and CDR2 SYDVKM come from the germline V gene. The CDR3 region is CASTGGGRNEQYF. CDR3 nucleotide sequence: TGTGCCAGCACCGGCGGGGGGCGGAACGAGCAGTACTTC.

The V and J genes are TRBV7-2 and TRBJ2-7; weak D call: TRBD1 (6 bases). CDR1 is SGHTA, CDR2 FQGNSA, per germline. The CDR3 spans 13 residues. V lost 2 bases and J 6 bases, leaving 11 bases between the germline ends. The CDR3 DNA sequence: TGTGCCAGCAGCTTATTGAGGGGGATCGAGCAGTACTTC. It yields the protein CASSLLRGIEQYF. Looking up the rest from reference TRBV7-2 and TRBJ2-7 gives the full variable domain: GAGVSQSPSNKVTEKGKDVELRCDPISGHTALYWYRQSLGQGLEFLIYFQGNSAPDKSGLPSDRFSAERTGGSVSTLTIQRTQQEDSAVYLCASSLLRGIEQYFGPGTRLTVT.

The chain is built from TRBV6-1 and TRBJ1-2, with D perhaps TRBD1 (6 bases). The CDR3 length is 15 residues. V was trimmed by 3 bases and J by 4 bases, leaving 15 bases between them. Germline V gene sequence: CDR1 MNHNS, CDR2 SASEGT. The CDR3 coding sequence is TGTGCCAGCAGTGAGGGGTGGACAGAGAGCTATGGCTACACCTTC. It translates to CASSEGWTESYGYTF.

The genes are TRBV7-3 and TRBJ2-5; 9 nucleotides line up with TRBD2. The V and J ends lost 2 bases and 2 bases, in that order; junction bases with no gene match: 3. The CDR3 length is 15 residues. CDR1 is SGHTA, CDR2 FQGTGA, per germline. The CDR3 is CASSLAGGFQETQYF. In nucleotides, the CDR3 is TGTGCCAGCAGCTTAGCGGGGGGGTTTCAAGAGACCCAGTACTTC.

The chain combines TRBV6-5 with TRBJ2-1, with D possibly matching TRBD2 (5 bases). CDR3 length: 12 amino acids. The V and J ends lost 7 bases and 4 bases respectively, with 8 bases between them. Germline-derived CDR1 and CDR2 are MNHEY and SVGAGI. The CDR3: CASIWEYNEQFF. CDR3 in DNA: TGTGCCAGCATCTGGGAGTACAATGAGCAGTTCTTC.

CDR3 amino acids: CASSPRRASGNYEQYF. DNA for the CDR3: TGTGCCAGCAGCCCCCGCCGGGCTAGCGGAAACTACGAGCAGTACTTC. The chain combines TRBV7-8 with TRBJ2-7, with 7 bases matching TRBD2. The CDR3 totals 16 residues. CDR1 is SGHVS and CDR2 is FQNEAQ in the germline V gene. V was clipped by 5 bases and J by 3 bases; unmatched bases: 13.

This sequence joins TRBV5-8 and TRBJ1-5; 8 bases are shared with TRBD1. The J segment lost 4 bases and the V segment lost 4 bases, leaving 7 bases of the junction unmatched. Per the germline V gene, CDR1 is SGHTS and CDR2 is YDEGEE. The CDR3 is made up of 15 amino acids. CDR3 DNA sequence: TGTGCCAGCAGCACTCACAGACAGGGGAATCAGCCCCAGCATTTT. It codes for CASSTHRQGNQPQHF.

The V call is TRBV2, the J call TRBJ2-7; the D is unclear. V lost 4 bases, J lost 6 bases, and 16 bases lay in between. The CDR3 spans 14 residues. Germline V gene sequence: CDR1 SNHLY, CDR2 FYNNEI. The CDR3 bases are TGTGCCAGCAGTGTAGGACCCCCCGCGAGCGAGCAGTACTTC. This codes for CASSVGPPASEQYF.

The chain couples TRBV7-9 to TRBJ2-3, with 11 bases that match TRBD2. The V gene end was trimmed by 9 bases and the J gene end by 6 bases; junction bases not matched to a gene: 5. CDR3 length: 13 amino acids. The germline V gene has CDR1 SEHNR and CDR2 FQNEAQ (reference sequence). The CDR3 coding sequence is TGTGCCAGTGGACTAGCGGGTGATGATACGCAGTATTTT. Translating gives CASGLAGDDTQYF.

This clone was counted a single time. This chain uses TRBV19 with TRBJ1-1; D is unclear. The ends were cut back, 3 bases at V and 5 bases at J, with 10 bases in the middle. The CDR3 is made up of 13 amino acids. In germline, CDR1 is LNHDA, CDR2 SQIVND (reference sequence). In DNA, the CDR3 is TGTGCCAGTAGTATGGGTAGGGCAACTGAAGCTTTCTTT. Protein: CASSMGRATEAFF.

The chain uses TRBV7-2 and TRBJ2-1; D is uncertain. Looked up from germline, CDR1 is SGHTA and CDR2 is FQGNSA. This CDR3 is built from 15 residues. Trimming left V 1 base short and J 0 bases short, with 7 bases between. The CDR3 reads CASSLDMNSYNEQFF. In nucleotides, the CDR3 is TGTGCCAGCAGCTTAGACATGAACTCCTACAATGAGCAGTTCTTC.

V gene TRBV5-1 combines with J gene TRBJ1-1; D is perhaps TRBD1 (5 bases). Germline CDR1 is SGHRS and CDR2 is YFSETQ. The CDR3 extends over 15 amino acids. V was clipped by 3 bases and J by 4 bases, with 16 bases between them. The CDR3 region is CASSWTPGGGTEAFF. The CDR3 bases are TGCGCCAGCAGCTGGACACCGGGGGGTGGCACTGAAGCTTTCTTT. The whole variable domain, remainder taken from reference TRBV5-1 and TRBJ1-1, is KAGVTQTPRYLIKTRGQQVTLSCSPISGHRSVSWYQQTPGQGLQFLFEYFSETQRNKGNFPGRFSGRQFSNSRSEMNVSTLELGDSALYLCASSWTPGGGTEAFFGQGTRLTVV.

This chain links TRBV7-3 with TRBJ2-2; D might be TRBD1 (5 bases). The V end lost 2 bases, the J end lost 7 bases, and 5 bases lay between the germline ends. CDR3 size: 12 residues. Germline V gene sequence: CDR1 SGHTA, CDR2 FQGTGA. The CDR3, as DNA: TGTGCCAGCAGCTTAGACAGCGGGGAGCTGTTTTTT. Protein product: CASSLDSGELFF.

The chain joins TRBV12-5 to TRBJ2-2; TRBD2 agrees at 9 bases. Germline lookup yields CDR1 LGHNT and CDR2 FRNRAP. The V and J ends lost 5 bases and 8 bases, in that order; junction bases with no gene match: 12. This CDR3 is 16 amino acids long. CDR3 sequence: CASGLSSGMALGELFF. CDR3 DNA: TGTGCTAGTGGTCTTTCTAGCGGGATGGCTCTAGGGGAGCTGTTTTTT.

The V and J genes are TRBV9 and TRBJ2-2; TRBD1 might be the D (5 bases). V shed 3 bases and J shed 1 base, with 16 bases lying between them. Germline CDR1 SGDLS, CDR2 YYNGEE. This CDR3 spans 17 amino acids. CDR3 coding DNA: TGTGCCAGCAGCGATACCGTGTCAGGGTTGAACACCGGGGAGCTGTTTTTT. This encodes CASSDTVSGLNTGELFF.